The clone carrying this TCR beta chain appeared a single time. Its matching antigen is unknown. The data derive from a study of blood T cells in healthy people across ages. General study results and limits: Unknown donor CMV status possibly confounded expanded clonotype changes.

PBMCs, at least 6 million per sample, were isolated. A second about 7 to 12 cycle PCR used barcoded and J-beta primers. A single record per CDR3 protein comes from TCRdb applying MiXCR to the 5' RACE reads. The sample records approximately 830,000 distinct CDR3 sequences, under 80% being singletons. The CDR3 covers 13 residues. Germline V gene lookup returns CDR1 SQVTM and CDR2 ANQGSEA. The sequence was collected from a man aged 25-45 years in good health. The chain is built from TRBV29-1 and TRBJ1-1; possible D gene TRBD1, 6 bases. Sequencing was performed on blood. The CDR3 DNA sequence: TGCACCCCGAAGGCGGGGGCAGACACTGAAGCTTTCTTT. Encoded protein: CTPKAGADTEAFF.